The 24 T cell receptor beta chains given below trace back to one sample, sequenced in a study of human T cells and chemical hapten exposure. MiXCR, applied by TCRdb to the RACE reads, yields one record per CDR3 protein. This sample yields 70,000 to 80,000 distinct CDR3 sequences, of which around 30% are seen a single time; roughly 10% belongs to the top ten. Described time point: patch test 1, 2 weeks after DPC sensitization. Treatment described: therapeutic diphenylcyclopropenone sensitization with weekly scalp DPC. Sequences were derived from whole blood, sampled in connection with sensitization to the hapten diphenylcyclopropenone (DPC). All receptors derive from a middle-aged man with alopecia areata. Some clones in this sample may be carry-over from other donors' samples.

In this sample, this clonotype turned up a few times. The chain carries TRBV24-1 and TRBJ2-3; no reliable D call. This CDR3 spans 13 amino acids. The germline V and J ends were trimmed by 4 bases and 2 bases, with 6 bases remaining between them. Germline CDR1 and CDR2: KGHDR and SFDVKD. The CDR3 coding sequence is TGTGCCACCAGTGAGGGAAACACAGATACGCAGTATTTT. It codes for CATSEGNTDTQYF.

J is TRBJ2-4 and V is TRBV4-3, with TRBD1 matching 8 bases. V was clipped by 0 bases and J by 8 bases; unmatched bases: 6. The CDR3 spans 15 residues. Germline CDR1 is LGHNA and CDR2 is YSLEER. This chain's CDR3 is CASSQDRAQGDIQYF. DNA for the CDR3: TGCGCCAGCAGCCAAGATCGTGCACAGGGGGACATTCAGTACTTC.

This clonotype has more than one count but fewer than ten. V gene TRBV7-9 combines with J gene TRBJ2-2, with a weak D call TRBD2 (6 bases). V was pared by 3 bases and J by 7 bases, with 12 bases between. The CDR3 covers 14 residues. From germline, CDR1 is SEHNR and CDR2 FQNEAQ (reference sequence). CDR3 DNA: TGTGCCAGCAGCTTTGCGGGGCTCGGCGGGGAGCTGTTTTTT. Its protein product is CASSFAGLGGELFF.

The chain is built from TRBV28 and TRBJ2-1, with 10 bases identical to TRBD2. CDR3 size: 14 residues. V dropped 6 bases and J dropped 4; count of bases not matched to a gene: 3. Per germline, CDR1 MDHEN and CDR2 SYDVKM. In DNA form, the CDR3 reads TGTGCCAGCAGGATAGCGGGAGGTTACAATGAGCAGTTCTTC. This sequence encodes CASRIAGGYNEQFF.

In its sample, this clonotype was seen a few times. J is TRBJ2-7 and V is TRBV28; D unclear. From germline, CDR1 is MDHEN and CDR2 SYDVKM. Trimming took off 6 bases at V and 4 bases at J, with 10 bases between the two ends. CDR3 length: 12 amino acids. The CDR3 region is CASSRWGYEQYF. The DNA for the CDR3 is TGTGCCAGCAGCCGCTGGGGTTACGAGCAGTACTTC.

Of note for this clonotype: This may be a read error, as it is one base from a much larger clone. V usage is TRBV12-3 or TRBV12-4 and J usage is TRBJ1-1; D unresolved. The CDR3 extends over 13 amino acids. CDR3 region: CASSLGQNTETFF. DNA of the CDR3: TGTGCCAGCAGTTTAGGTCAGAACACTGAAACTTTCTTT.

This clonotype showed up just a few times. The chain is built from TRBV2 and TRBJ1-6, with 9 positions matching TRBD1. V trimming: 5 bases; J trimming: 6 bases; junction bases outside the gene matches: 8. Looked up from germline, CDR1 is SNHLY and CDR2 is FYNNEI. The CDR3 has 16 amino acids. The CDR3 DNA reads as TGTGCCAGCAGTCTACCCGGGACAGGGATTAATTCACCCCTCCACTTT. This codes for CASSLPGTGINSPLHF.

This clonotype was counted only a few times. V usage is TRBV10-3 and J usage is TRBJ2-1, with 10 bases that match TRBD1. Germline V gene data show CDR1 as ENHRY and CDR2 as SYGVKD. Trimming cost V 6 bases and J 5 bases; bases outside gene matches: 1. This CDR3 has 13 residues. CDR3 nucleotide sequence: TGTGCCATCAGGGGACAGGGGAACAATGAGCAGTTCTTC. It is translated as CAIRGQGNNEQFF.

The rearrangement links TRBV20-1 to TRBJ1-1, with D uncertain. V dropped 3 bases and J dropped 5 bases, with 10 bases sitting between them. CDR1 and CDR2 (germline): DFQATT, SNEGSKA (reference sequence). CDR3 length: 12 residues. The CDR3 bases are TGCAGTGCTAGCGTTGGAATGACTGAAGCTTTCTTT. Translating it yields CSASVGMTEAFF.

This clonotype came up many times. The rearrangement uses TRBV4-1 and TRBJ2-1, with D unresolved. Deletions cut 1 base from V and 0 bases from J, with 13 bases between. Germline values: CDR1 MGHRA, CDR2 YSYEKL. CDR3 length: 17 amino acids. In nucleotides, the CDR3 is TGCGCCAGCAGCCAAGTACGTTACTGGAGCTCCTACAATGAGCAGTTCTTC. Translating gives CASSQVRYWSSYNEQFF.

The chain joins TRBV9 to TRBJ1-3; a possible D gene is TRBD1 (6 bases). CDR3 length: 15 residues. Germline V gene data show CDR1 as SGDLS and CDR2 as YYNGEE. The V gene lost 3 bases and the J gene lost 4 bases, with 14 bases spanning the gap. The CDR3 coding sequence is TGTGCCAGCAGCGCCGACAGGCAGAAGGGAAACACCATATATTTT. The encoded protein is CASSADRQKGNTIYF.

CDR3 nucleotides: TGTGCCAGCAGCCCGTCCCGGAGGGATACGCAGTATTTT. This encodes CASSPSRRDTQYF. The rearrangement uses TRBV3-1 and TRBJ2-3; maybe TRBD2 (5 bases). CDR3 length: 13 amino acids. The germline V and J ends were trimmed by 4 bases and 6 bases, with 11 bases remaining between them. Germline V CDR1 and CDR2: LGHDT, YNNKEL (reference sequence).

The chain joins TRBV20-1 to TRBJ2-3; weak D call: TRBD2 (5 bases). In germline, CDR1 is DFQATT, CDR2 SNEGSKA (reference sequence). The CDR3 has 13 amino acids. CDR3 region: CSPLRASTDTQYF. The CDR3 DNA reads TGCAGCCCGCTGAGGGCTAGCACAGATACGCAGTATTTT.

This clonotype has only a few counts. The chain has TRBV20-1 and TRBJ1-1; D possibly corresponds to TRBD1 (5 bases). Germline values: CDR1 DFQATT, CDR2 SNEGSKA (reference sequence). The CDR3 is made up of 16 amino acids. Trimming took 3 bases from V and 0 from J, leaving 17 bases between them. CDR3: CSASHMGGRLNTEAFF. For the CDR3, the DNA is TGCAGTGCTAGCCACATGGGGGGACGGCTGAACACTGAAGCTTTCTTT.

The V gene is TRBV2, the J gene TRBJ2-3; D is uncertain. This CDR3 region has 11 residues. Trimming removed 2 bases at V and 6 bases at J, with 3 bases between. Germline V CDR1 and CDR2: SNHLY, FYNNEI. The CDR3 DNA follows: TGTGCCAGCAGTGAATCGGATACGCAGTATTTT. Translating it yields CASSESDTQYF. Full variable domain (rest looked up from reference TRBV2 and TRBJ2-3): EPEVTQTPSHQVTQMGQEVILRCVPISNHLYFYWYRQILGQKVEFLVSFYNNEISEKSEIFDDQFSVERPDGSNFTLKIRSTKLEDSAMYFCASSESDTQYFGPGTRLTVL.

CDR3 protein: CASSEGDRGTDTQYF. CDR3 nucleotide sequence: TGTGCCAGCTCAGAGGGGGACAGGGGAACAGATACGCAGTATTTT. The V call is TRBV18, the J call TRBJ2-3, with TRBD1 identical over 10 bases. Germline CDR1 reads KGHSH; CDR2 reads LQKENI. V lost 5 bases to trimming and J lost 3 bases; unmatched junction nucleotides: 5. CDR3 length: 15 residues.

The gene calls are TRBV30 and TRBJ2-2; the D is unclear. This CDR3 has 14 residues. The germline gives CDR1 GTSNPN, CDR2 SVGIG (reference sequence). Trimming stripped 3 bases from V and 3 bases from J, with 11 bases between. The CDR3 DNA is TGTGCCTGGAGGGGCGGTCGGGACACCGGGGAGCTGTTTTTT. This gives the protein CAWRGGRDTGELFF.

This clonotype was counted only a few times. The chain uses TRBV9 and TRBJ2-1, with 10 bases aligning to TRBD2. Germline assignment: CDR1 SGDLS and CDR2 YYNGEE. The V and J ends lost 7 bases and 7 bases, in that order; junction bases with no gene match: 14. This CDR3 comprises 16 residues. Written as DNA, the CDR3 is TGTGCCAGCTCCCGACTAGCGGGTTCCGCAAGGAATGAGCAGTTCTTC. This encodes CASSRLAGSARNEQFF.

This clonotype was counted between two and nine times. The rearrangement links TRBV27 to TRBJ2-7; maybe TRBD1 (5 bases). The V gene's germline CDR1 is MNHEY and CDR2 SMNVEV (reference sequence). V was clipped by 6 bases and J by 7 bases, with 13 bases between them. This CDR3 is 12 amino acids long. The CDR3, as DNA: TGTGCCAGCAGAGACTTAGCAGGGGAGCAGTACTTC. It encodes CASRDLAGEQYF.

This CDR3 reads CASILPGQGGRTGELFF. DNA of the CDR3: TGTGCCAGCATCCTACCGGGACAGGGAGGACGCACCGGGGAGCTGTTTTTT. The chain has TRBV6-2 or TRBV6-3 and TRBJ2-2, with 9 bases lining up with TRBD1. Trimming at V came to 7 bases and at J to 4 bases, leaving 13 bases not matched to a gene. The CDR3 contains 17 residues. The germline V gene encodes CDR1 MNHEY and CDR2 SVGEGT.

This clonotype was seen more than once but under ten times. The chain joins TRBV5-4 to TRBJ2-5; D is perhaps TRBD2 (6 bases). The CDR3 loop spans 14 amino acids. Looked up from germline, CDR1 is SGHNT and CDR2 is YYREEE (reference sequence). The germline V and J ends were trimmed by 3 bases and 2 bases, with 11 bases remaining between them. The CDR3 nucleotides read TGTGCCAGCAGCTCCGGGCTAGCGCAAGAGACCCAGTACTTC. Encoded protein: CASSSGLAQETQYF.

The chain has TRBV6-2 or TRBV6-3 and TRBJ1-5; TRBD1 agrees at 8 bases. The germline gives CDR1 MNHEY, CDR2 SVGEGT. The CDR3 consists of 15 residues. V lost 6 bases, J lost 2 bases, and 6 bases stayed unmatched. CDR3 sequence reads: CASSRGQGRNQPQHF. The CDR3 region has the DNA TGTGCCAGCAGCCGTGGACAGGGACGCAATCAGCCCCAGCATTTT.

A single count supports this clonotype. The chain joins TRBV12-3 or TRBV12-4 to TRBJ2-1; possible D gene TRBD1, 6 bases. The V gene lost 6 bases and the J gene lost 4 bases, with 16 bases spanning the gap. The CDR3 has 15 amino acids. CDR3 region: CASSPTGRVYNEQFF. In DNA, the CDR3 is TGTGCCAGCAGCCCGACAGGTCGGGTATACAATGAGCAGTTCTTC.

The chain is built from TRBV28 and TRBJ2-4, with D perhaps being TRBD1 or TRBD2 (5 bases each). V lost 5 bases to trimming and J lost 0 bases, with 14 bases between them. Germline V gives CDR1 MDHEN, CDR2 SYDVKM. CDR3 length: 16 amino acids. The DNA for the CDR3 is TGTGCCAGCAGTCAGACGGGACCCCTAGCCAAAAACATTCAGTACTTC. Translation: CASSQTGPLAKNIQYF. The full variable domain, rest sourced from reference TRBV28 and TRBJ2-4, is DVKVTQSSRYLVKRTGEKVFLECVQDMDHENMFWYRQDPGLGLRLIYFSYDVKMKEKGDIPEGYSVSREKKERFSLILESASTNQTSMYLCASSQTGPLAKNIQYFGAGTRLSVL.